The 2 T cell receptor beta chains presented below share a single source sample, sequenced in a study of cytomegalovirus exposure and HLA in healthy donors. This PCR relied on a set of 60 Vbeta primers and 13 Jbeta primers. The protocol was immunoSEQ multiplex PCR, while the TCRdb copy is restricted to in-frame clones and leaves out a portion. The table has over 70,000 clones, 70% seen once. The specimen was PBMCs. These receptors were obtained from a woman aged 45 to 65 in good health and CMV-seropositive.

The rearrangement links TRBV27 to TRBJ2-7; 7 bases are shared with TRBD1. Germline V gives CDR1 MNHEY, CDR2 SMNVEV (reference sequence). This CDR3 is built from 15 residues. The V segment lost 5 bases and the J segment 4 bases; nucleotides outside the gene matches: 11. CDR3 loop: CASSPTGNLWYEQYF. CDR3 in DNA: TGTGCCAGCAGTCCGACAGGGAATTTATGGTACGAGCAGTACTTC.

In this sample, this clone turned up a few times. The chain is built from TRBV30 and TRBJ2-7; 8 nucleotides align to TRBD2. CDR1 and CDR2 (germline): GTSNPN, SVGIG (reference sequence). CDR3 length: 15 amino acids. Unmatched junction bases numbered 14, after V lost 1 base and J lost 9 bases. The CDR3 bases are TGTGCCTGGAGTGGGGCGGGGGGCTACTGGGGTCCGCAGTACTTC. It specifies CAWSGAGGYWGPQYF.